Many counts were recorded for the clone carrying this T cell receptor beta chain. Its target is not known. As it was prepared, the TCRbeta library received unique molecular identifiers. Using its own MiXCR run on the PCR reads, TCRdb lists one record per CDR3 protein. Of a few hundred thousand distinct CDR3 sequences in the sample, roughly 44% were seen once. The sample comes from a study of T-cell reconstitution after alpha-beta-depleted transplantation in children. Overall study results and limits: Diversity and T-cell counts at one year after transplant derived mostly from new T cells.

From germline, CDR1 is SGDLS and CDR2 YYNGEE. Deletions cut 3 bases from V and 3 bases from J, with 12 bases between. CDR3 length equals 15 residues. The V and J genes are TRBV9 and TRBJ2-2; maybe TRBD2 (6 bases). The input for sequencing was PBMCs, taken before TCRalphabeta/CD19-depleted stem cell transplant. The clonotype was recovered from a girl under 10 years old with aplastic anemia, due to receive a stem cell transplant. The CDR3 protein is CASSERVRDTGELFF. The CDR3 DNA is TGTGCCAGCAGCGAGCGGGTCAGGGACACCGGGGAGCTGTTTTTT.